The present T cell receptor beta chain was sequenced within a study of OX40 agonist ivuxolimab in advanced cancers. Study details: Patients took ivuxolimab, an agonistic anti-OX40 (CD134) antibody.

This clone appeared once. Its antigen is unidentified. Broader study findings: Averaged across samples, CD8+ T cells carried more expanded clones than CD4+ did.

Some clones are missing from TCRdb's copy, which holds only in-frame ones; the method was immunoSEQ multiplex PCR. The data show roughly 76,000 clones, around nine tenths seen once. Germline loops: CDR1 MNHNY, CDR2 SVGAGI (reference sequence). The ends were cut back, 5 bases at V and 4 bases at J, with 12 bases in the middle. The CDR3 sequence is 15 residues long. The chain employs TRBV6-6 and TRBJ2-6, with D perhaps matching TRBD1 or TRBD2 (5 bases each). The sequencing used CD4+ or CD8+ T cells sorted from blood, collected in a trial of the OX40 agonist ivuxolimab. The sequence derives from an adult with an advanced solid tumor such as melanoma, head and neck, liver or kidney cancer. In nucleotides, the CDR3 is TGTGCCAGCAGTCCGTGGGGGTCAGGGGCCAACGTCCTGACTTTC. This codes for CASSPWGSGANVLTF.